The table lists the clone carrying this TCR beta chain with a few counts. Its antigen is currently unknown. Each sample had at least 7 million PBMCs isolated. Then a second PCR, running about 6 to 12 cycles, was carried out with a sample-barcoded 5' primer and a J-beta primer mix. One entry per CDR3 protein results from TCRdb running MiXCR on the 5' RACE reads. This sample yields over 600,000 distinct CDR3 sequences, of which approximately 60% are seen a single time; around 24% belongs to the top ten. This record comes from a study of blood T cells in healthy people across ages. Turning to the study itself: Through template switching, about one barcoded beta molecule was captured per two T cells, as measured in model experiments.

Germline V gene data show CDR1 as LGHNA and CDR2 as YSLEER. Trimming took 6 bases from V and 8 from J; bases not matched to a gene: 9. This CDR3 is 14 amino acids long. General study results and limits: TCR beta diversity tracked closely with naive T cell percentage. Both naive CD4+ cell counts and diversity were greater in long-lived donors than in aged donors.

Material for sequencing was blood. The J gene is TRBJ2-1, the V gene TRBV4-3; 8 nucleotides agree with TRBD1. This TCR was recovered from a middle-aged man in good health. CDR3 loop: CASRIDRGGDEQFF. The CDR3 DNA follows: TGCGCCAGCAGAATTGACAGGGGAGGCGATGAGCAGTTCTTC.